The clone carrying this TCR beta chain was detected many times. The V and J ends lost 6 bases and 4 bases respectively, with 10 bases between them. The CDR3 has 13 amino acids. The data were produced by immunoSEQ multiplex PCR, yet TCRdb's version contains in-frame clones alone and is incomplete. In the table there are over 110,000 clones, approximately 86% of which are singletons. The sample comes from a study of control samples from healthy donors and cancer patients. J is TRBJ2-1 and V is TRBV12-3 or TRBV12-4; the D is unclear. Material for sequencing was blood. This clonotype was obtained from a woman aged 25 to 45 in good health. In DNA form, the CDR3 reads TGTGCCAGCAGCCAAGGGAATTACAATGAGCAGTTCTTC. Protein product: CASSQGNYNEQFF.